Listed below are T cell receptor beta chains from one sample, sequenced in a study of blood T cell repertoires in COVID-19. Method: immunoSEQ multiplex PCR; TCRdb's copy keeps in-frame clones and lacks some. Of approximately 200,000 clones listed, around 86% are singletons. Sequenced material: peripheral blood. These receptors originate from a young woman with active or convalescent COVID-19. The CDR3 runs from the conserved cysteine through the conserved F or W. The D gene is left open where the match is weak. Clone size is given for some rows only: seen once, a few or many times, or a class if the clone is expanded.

CDR3: CASSGGTAYGYTF
DNA: TGTGCCAGCAGTGGGGGGACAGCCTATGGCTACACCTTC
size: -
V: TRBV12-3/TRBV12-4
J: TRBJ1-2
D: TRBD1

CDR3: CASSLLRQYEQPQHF
DNA: TGTGCCAGCAGTTTATTACGACAGTATGAACAGCCCCAGCATTTT
size: few
V: TRBV28
J: TRBJ1-5
D: -

CDR3: CASSLDGGPLYF
DNA: TGTGCCAGCAGTCTAGACGGGGGTCCCCTGTACTTC
size: -
V: TRBV27
J: TRBJ2-5
D: -

CDR3: CASSLSPSGRTGELFF
DNA: TGCGCCAGCAGCTTGTCTCCCAGCGGGAGAACCGGGGAGCTGTTTTTT
size: -
V: TRBV5-1
J: TRBJ2-2
D: TRBD2

CDR3: CASSASGQGVETQYF
DNA: TGTGCCAGCAGCGCCTCGGGACAAGGAGTGGAGACCCAGTACTTC
size: -
V: TRBV5-4
J: TRBJ2-5
D: -

CDR3: CASSAGQRYEQYF
DNA: TGTGCCAGCAGCGCAGGACAGAGATACGAGCAGTACTTC
size: once
V: TRBV7-9
J: TRBJ2-7
D: -

CDR3: CASSQGQGVGQPQHF
DNA: TGCGCCAGCAGCCAAGGACAGGGGGTCGGTCAGCCCCAGCATTTT
size: few
V: TRBV4-1
J: TRBJ1-5
D: TRBD1

CDR3: CASKVGSGELFF
DNA: TGTGCCAGCAAGGTGGGGAGCGGGGAGCTGTTTTTT
size: few
V: TRBV7-9
J: TRBJ2-2
D: -

CDR3: CASSIAGRSAETQYF
DNA: TGTGCCAGTAGTATAGCCGGCAGGTCGGCGGAGACCCAGTACTTC
size: -
V: TRBV19
J: TRBJ2-5
D: -

CDR3: CASSQGARTGELFF
DNA: TGTGCCAGCAGCCAAGGAGCACGGACCGGGGAGCTGTTTTTT
size: -
V: TRBV3-1/TRBV3-2
J: TRBJ2-2
D: -

CDR3: CASSAGLGFYGYTF
DNA: TGTGCCAGCAGTGCGGGATTGGGATTCTATGGCTACACCTTC
size: few
V: TRBV2
J: TRBJ1-2
D: -

CDR3: CASSERSSYEQYF
DNA: TGTGCCAGCAGTGAACGTAGCTCCTACGAGCAGTACTTC
size: -
V: TRBV6-1
J: TRBJ2-7
D: -

CDR3: CATSDPGVSYNEQFF
DNA: TGTGCCACCAGTGACCCCGGGGTCTCCTACAATGAGCAGTTCTTC
size: -
V: TRBV24-1
J: TRBJ2-1
D: -

CDR3: CASSLVGEGTEAFF
DNA: TGTGCCAGCAGCTTGGTGGGTGAGGGCACTGAAGCTTTCTTT
size: -
V: TRBV5-6
J: TRBJ1-1
D: -

CDR3: CASITGMGGNTIYF
DNA: TGTGCCAGCATCACAGGGATGGGTGGAAACACCATATATTTT
size: -
V: TRBV28
J: TRBJ1-3
D: -

CDR3: CASSKNRVLSYEQYF
DNA: TGTGCCAGCAGCAAAAACAGGGTTCTGTCCTACGAGCAGTACTTC
size: -
V: TRBV21-1
J: TRBJ2-7
D: -

CDR3: CASSYSPENNEQFF
DNA: TGTGCCAGCAGTTACTCGCCGGAGAACAATGAGCAGTTCTTC
size: -
V: TRBV6-5
J: TRBJ2-1
D: -

CDR3: CSARSSYGYTF
DNA: TGCAGTGCTAGAAGTAGCTATGGCTACACCTTC
size: -
V: TRBV20-1
J: TRBJ1-2
D: -

CDR3: CASSPGVEAFF
DNA: TGTGCCAGCAGCCCAGGGGTTGAAGCTTTCTTT
size: -
V: TRBV7-8
J: TRBJ1-1
D: -

CDR3: CASSHDYPQETQYF
DNA: TGTGCCAGCAGTCATGACTACCCCCAAGAGACCCAGTACTTC
size: -
V: TRBV7-2
J: TRBJ2-5
D: -

CDR3: CASSLARGLAGGTYEQYF
DNA: TGCGCCAGCAGCTTGGCCCGGGGACTAGCGGGAGGAACCTACGAGCAGTACTTC
size: -
V: TRBV5-1
J: TRBJ2-7
D: TRBD2

CDR3: CASSLAGAQLAFF
DNA: TGTGCCAGCAGCTTAGCCGGAGCCCAGCTCGCTTTCTTT
size: -
V: TRBV7-9
J: TRBJ1-1
D: -

CDR3: CASSARQGWSTLYGYTF
DNA: TGTGCCAGTAGTGCCCGACAGGGTTGGTCCACTCTCTATGGCTACACCTTC
size: few
V: TRBV19
J: TRBJ1-2
D: TRBD1

CDR3: CASSIDRTGNTEAFF
DNA: TGTGCCAGTAGTATCGATAGGACAGGGAACACTGAAGCTTTCTTT
size: -
V: TRBV19
J: TRBJ1-1
D: TRBD1

CDR3: CASSPGRDGYTF
DNA: TGTGCCAGCTCACCAGGGCGGGATGGCTACACCTTC
size: few
V: TRBV18
J: TRBJ1-2
D: -

CDR3: CASRQTVRGEETQYF
DNA: TGTGCCAGCAGACAGACAGTGCGGGGAGAAGAGACCCAGTACTTC
size: -
V: TRBV6-6
J: TRBJ2-5
D: -

CDR3: CASSLTSGLYEQYF
DNA: TGTGCCAGCAGCTTGACTAGCGGTCTCTACGAGCAGTACTTC
size: -
V: TRBV5-6
J: TRBJ2-7
D: TRBD2

CDR3: CASSGGQGAIGETQYF
DNA: TGCGCCAGCAGCGGGGGACAGGGGGCTATCGGAGAGACCCAGTACTTC
size: -
V: TRBV5-1
J: TRBJ2-5
D: TRBD1

CDR3: CASSYSITGNQPQHF
DNA: TGTGCCAGCAGTTACTCGATAACGGGCAATCAGCCCCAGCATTTT
size: -
V: TRBV6-5
J: TRBJ1-5
D: -

CDR3: CASSYSISQGQGTYEQYF
DNA: TGTGCCAGCAGTTACTCGATCTCCCAGGGGCAGGGGACCTACGAGCAGTACTTC
size: -
V: TRBV6-2/TRBV6-3
J: TRBJ2-7
D: -

CDR3: CASNDKFGTGSAEAFF
DNA: TGTGCCAGCAATGATAAGTTCGGGACAGGGTCGGCTGAAGCTTTCTTT
size: -
V: TRBV27
J: TRBJ1-1
D: TRBD1

CDR3: CASTIGQDYGYTF
DNA: TGTGCCAGCACCATAGGACAGGACTATGGCTACACCTTC
size: -
V: TRBV2
J: TRBJ1-2
D: TRBD1

CDR3: CASSQDRTVSRVETQYF
DNA: TGTGCCAGCAGCCAAGACAGGACAGTCTCCCGGGTGGAGACCCAGTACTTC
size: -
V: TRBV14
J: TRBJ2-5
D: -

CDR3: CSAGDRTGGYTF
DNA: TGCAGCGCCGGGGACAGGACGGGGGGCTACACCTTC
size: -
V: TRBV29-1
J: TRBJ1-2
D: TRBD1

CDR3: CATSDFARSCEKLFF
DNA: TGTGCCACCAGTGACTTTGCCAGGTCCTGCGAAAAACTGTTTTTT
size: -
V: TRBV24-1
J: TRBJ1-4
D: -

CDR3: CASSEWTGNFAYGYTF
DNA: TGTGCCAGCAGTGAATGGACAGGGAACTTTGCCTATGGCTACACCTTC
size: -
V: TRBV6-1
J: TRBJ1-2
D: TRBD1

CDR3: CASSYFGGSSDEQFF
DNA: TGTGCCAGCAGTTACTTCGGCGGGAGTAGCGATGAGCAGTTCTTC
size: -
V: TRBV6-5
J: TRBJ2-1
D: TRBD2

CDR3: CASSPTVAGGSGMFF
DNA: -
size: -
V: TRBV7-6
J: TRBJ2-1
D: -

CDR3: CASSSTRAGETQYF
DNA: TGTGCCAGCAGCTCCACGAGGGCCGGGGAGACCCAGTACTTC
size: -
V: TRBV7-2
J: TRBJ2-5
D: -

CDR3: CASSGQLSLNTEAFF
DNA: TGTGCCAGCAGTGGGCAGTTATCCCTGAACACTGAAGCTTTCTTT
size: -
V: TRBV2
J: TRBJ1-1
D: -

CDR3: CASSSRLDETQYF
DNA: TGTGCCAGCAGCTCCAGACTTGACGAGACCCAGTACTTC
size: -
V: TRBV11-2
J: TRBJ2-5
D: -

CDR3: CASSLVGTENEKLFF
DNA: TGTGCCAGCAGCTTGGTCGGGACAGAGAATGAAAAACTGTTTTTT
size: -
V: TRBV5-5
J: TRBJ1-4
D: TRBD1

CDR3: CASSPTSGWNSYNEQFF
DNA: TGTGCCAGCAGCCCTACTAGCGGGTGGAACTCCTACAATGAGCAGTTCTTC
size: -
V: TRBV11-2
J: TRBJ2-1
D: TRBD2

CDR3: CASSRTGEMNTEAFF
DNA: TGTGCCAGCAGTCGGACAGGGGAAATGAACACTGAAGCTTTCTTT
size: -
V: TRBV2
J: TRBJ1-1
D: TRBD1

CDR3: CASSRQNTDTQYF
DNA: TGTGCCAGTAGTAGGCAGAACACAGATACGCAGTATTTT
size: -
V: TRBV19
J: TRBJ2-3
D: -

CDR3: CASRLTGGDYGYTF
DNA: TGTGCCAGCAGATTGACAGGGGGAGACTATGGCTACACCTTC
size: -
V: TRBV5-4
J: TRBJ1-2
D: TRBD1

CDR3: CASSGLGGADTQYF
DNA: TGCGCCAGCAGCGGACTAGGGGGGGCAGATACGCAGTATTTT
size: -
V: TRBV5-1
J: TRBJ2-3
D: -

CDR3: CASSLGTGPGGEQFF
DNA: TGTGCCAGCAGCCTGGGGACAGGGCCAGGGGGTGAGCAGTTCTTC
size: -
V: TRBV3-1/TRBV3-2
J: TRBJ2-1
D: TRBD1

CDR3: CASSNDRGSGTEAFF
DNA: TGTGCCAGTAGTAACGACAGGGGCTCGGGGACTGAAGCTTTCTTT
size: -
V: TRBV19
J: TRBJ1-1
D: TRBD1

CDR3: CASRRHAMNTEAFF
DNA: TGTGCCAGCCGACGACACGCCATGAACACTGAAGCTTTCTTT
size: -
V: TRBV28
J: TRBJ1-1
D: -